The entry below gives a single TCR beta chain sequence along with its context. What it binds is not known. The sample originates from a study of cytomegalovirus exposure and HLA in healthy donors. The germline V gene encodes CDR1 MDHEN and CDR2 SYDVKM. V gave up 7 bases and J gave up 11 bases; unmatched junction bases: 19. The CDR3 spans 16 residues. Both 60 Vbeta primers and 13 Jbeta primers went into the PCR. TCRdb's copy holds only in-frame clones and misses some; the assay was immunoSEQ multiplex PCR. The sample yields about 120,000 clones, about 79% seen once. Study-level results: The number of N-insertions in an Asian-associated ancestry cluster was reportedly below the approximately 600-donor mean in a later analysis. TCR beta sequences reportedly predicted most subjects' HLA-A and HLA-B alleles accurately. In an earlier analysis, most TCR beta V segments were productive about 87% or about 30% of the time. The authors assumed roughly uniform sequencing depth across donors for presence/absence analyses.

The sequenced sample was PBMCs. V and J are TRBV28 and TRBJ1-3; TRBD1 agrees at 8 bases. This receptor was taken from a woman between 50 and 59 years old in good health and CMV-seronegative. The CDR3 protein is CASTPPLRTGKIAIYF. The DNA of the CDR3 is TGTGCCAGCACCCCCCCGCTGAGGACAGGGAAGATCGCCATATATTTT.